This T cell receptor beta chain emerged from a study of T-cell memory formation after mild COVID-19 (dated by TCRdb to the early 2020s). Describing the broader study: TCR sequence clusters from the two donors were largely donor specific. The cohort was made up of two young adult volunteers, one female and one male, who were previously healthy. In a couple of donors, T-cell clones that expanded and contracted after mild COVID-19 were tracked by sequencing TCRalpha and TCRbeta repertoires over time.

Reads for this sample came from an Illumina NovaSeq 6000. cDNA libraries for TCRalpha and TCRbeta were prepared by 5'RACE using constant-segment primers, with sample barcodes and unique molecular identifiers added. RNA was extracted from every sample with Trizol reagent. Amplification of the libraries took two PCR steps, and the second step added a second sample barcode plus Illumina TruSeq adapters. The libraries were sequenced on an Illumina NovaSeq using 2 x 150 bp paired-end reads. In the paper's pipeline: The reads were demultiplexed and collapsed into UMI-guided consensus sequences using migec v1.2.7. Using mixcr v2.1.11, UMI consensuses were aligned to TRA and TRB V and J templates and then assembled into clonotypes. Clonotypes were classified as expanded or contracted when called significant by both edgeR and NoisET, with noise models trained on biological replicates. For edgeR calls, a false discovery rate-adjusted p below 0.01 and a log2 fold-change threshold of 1 were applied. As an exploratory analysis of dynamics, max-normalized trajectories of the 1000 most abundant clonotypes were examined by PCA with hierarchical clustering. Each responding clone was given a CD4 or CD8 phenotype based on the CD4+ and CD8+ repertoires, which had been sequenced separately. The public reads were run again by TCRdb, first through fastp at Q25 and then through MiXCR, and only productive beta chains were kept. Identical CDR3 proteins give one entry, which carries the most common genes and DNA. The V and J calls, along with clone size, are taken from TCRdb and not from the paper's own processing. Across this sample there are some 190,000 distinct CDR3 sequences, with approximately 20% seen only once. Of the sample, 2.4% falls within the top ten clones.

Ficoll-Paque density gradient centrifugation was the method used to isolate PBMCs. The CDR3 sequence holds 11 residues, the cysteine and phenylalanine included. The retained sequence is limited to the CDR3, 33 bases, with the frame set at the first base. CDR1 and CDR2, looked up from the germline V gene (reference sequence), are DFQATT and SNEGSKA. V loses 6 bases, J loses 7 bases, and the germline ends lie 9 bases apart. Concerning this clonotype itself: The antigen it recognizes is unknown. No much larger clone exists at a distance of one base, and base qualities are not known.

Broad study findings and their caveats: Contracting CD4+ clones were found mainly in CM and EM memory subsets, while CD8+ clones were enriched in EMRA. Some responding clones were found in pre-infection memory, which suggests that pre-existing cross-reactive memory T cells took part in the SARS-CoV-2 response. Balanced CD4/CD8 phenotypes were observed for clones contracting from day 15 to 85, whereas a bias towards CD4+ was observed for a second wave of clones expanding from day 15 to 37. The study covered only two mild cases, and larger cohorts including severe cases with pre-infection samples were considered necessary. SARS-CoV-2 specificity of the second-wave clones peaking on day 37 was not confirmed.

Sequencing used PBMCs or a T cell subset sorted from them (not recorded which). This TCR derives from an adult woman who had mild COVID-19 (a few samples of this study predate the infection). The sample titles of this study are shuffled in the database, so cell type and time point are left out; the donor was told from shared clones. The chain joins TRBV20-1 to TRBJ2-2; the D segment is perhaps TRBD1 or TRBD2, each sharing 5 matched bases. The DNA sequence reads TGCAGTGCGCAGGGAGTCGGGGAGCTGTTTTTT. This codes for CSAQGVGELFF.